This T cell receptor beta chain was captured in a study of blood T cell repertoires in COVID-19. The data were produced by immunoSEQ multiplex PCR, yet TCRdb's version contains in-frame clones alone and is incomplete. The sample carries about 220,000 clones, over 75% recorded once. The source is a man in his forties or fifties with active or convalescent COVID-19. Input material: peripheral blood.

As DNA, the CDR3 is TGCAGCGCAGCCACAGGGGGGATCTCTGGAAACACCATATATTTT. Translated, it gives CSAATGGISGNTIYF. The rearrangement links TRBV29-1 to TRBJ1-3, with 8 positions matching TRBD1. V lost 7 bases to trimming and J lost 0 bases; unmatched junction nucleotides: 8. Germline V CDR1 and CDR2: SQVTM, ANQGSEA. The CDR3 is 15 residues long.